This T cell receptor (beta chain) appears in the sequencing data of a study of vaccination and CD4 T cells after COVID-19. Cultured CD4+ T-cell DNA underwent Oncomine TCR Beta short-read sequencing. MiXCR, applied by TCRdb to the PCR reads, yields one record per CDR3 protein. The sample gives 13,000 or so distinct CDR3 sequences, 45% to 60% of which show up once; about a sixth is in the top ten. V lost 6 bases to trimming and J lost 2 bases, with 22 bases between them. CDR1 and CDR2 (germline): MNHNS, SASEGT. The CDR3 is 17 residues long. As to treatment: roughly 10-day PBMC culture with coronavirus spike peptide pools or control peptides (ViraFEST assay). Via ViraFEST, peptide pools expanded antigen-specific T cells before TCR sequencing. This clonotype has a handful of counts. Its antigen is not identified.

The receptor's source is a human donor with COVID-19. The material was cultured CD4+ T cells from blood, obtained after SARS-CoV-2 vaccination. V and J are TRBV6-1 and TRBJ1-1, with a weak D call TRBD1 (5 bases). The CDR3 sequence is CASSRALGRGTNTEAFF. The CDR3 bases are TGTGCCAGCAGCCGGGCTCTGGGTCGAGGGACTAACACTGAAGCTTTCTTT.